Listed here are 20 T cell receptor beta chains from one sample, sequenced in a study of T-cell reconstitution after alpha-beta-depleted transplantation in children. TCRbeta library construction was performed incorporating unique molecular identifiers. TCRdb reprocessed the PCR reads via MiXCR and lists one record per CDR3 protein. The sample carries a few hundred thousand distinct CDR3 sequences, just over 20% recorded once. This specimen consisted of PBMCs from the stem cell graft donor, obtained from the stem cell graft. Receptors originate from a human donor who donated a stem cell graft to a child with acute myeloid leukemia.

The chain recombines TRBV20-1 with TRBJ2-7, with 11 positions matching TRBD2. Unmatched junction bases numbered 8, after V lost 6 bases and J lost 7 bases. CDR3 length: 13 residues. The V gene's germline CDR1 is DFQATT and CDR2 SNEGSKA (reference sequence). CDR3 nucleotides: TGCAGTGCCCCCACTAGCGGGAGTTGGGAGCAGTACTTC. Translating gives CSAPTSGSWEQYF.

This clonotype was detected only a few times. This chain uses TRBV12-3 or TRBV12-4 with TRBJ2-3, with D hard to call. The CDR3 is made up of 12 amino acids. The V end was cut by 4 bases, the J end by 9 bases, with 11 bases between. This chain's CDR3 is CASSSDQLTQYF. Written as DNA, the CDR3 is TGTGCCAGCAGTTCCGATCAGCTAACGCAGTATTTT.

This clonotype was seen at least ten times. This chain links TRBV29-1 with TRBJ2-2; D is undetermined. V was shortened by 6 bases and J by 8 bases, with 10 bases between the two germline ends. Germline CDR1 and CDR2: SQVTM and ANQGSEA. The CDR3 is 11 residues long. In DNA, the CDR3 is TGCAGCGTCCGTGACCCGGGGGAGCTGTTTTTT. Its translation is CSVRDPGELFF.

The sample holds a few counts of this clonotype. The chain combines TRBV20-1 with TRBJ2-7; D may match TRBD1 or TRBD2 (5 bases each). Germline V gene data show CDR1 as DFQATT and CDR2 as SNEGSKA (reference sequence). The V gene lost 2 bases and the J gene lost 2 bases, with 13 bases spanning the gap. The CDR3 is made up of 14 amino acids. CDR3 DNA sequence: TGCAGTGCTAGAAACCGGGACCGCACCTACGAGCAGTACTTC. Amino acid sequence: CSARNRDRTYEQYF.

This clonotype has a count of ten or more. The chain combines TRBV4-3 with TRBJ2-3; a weak D match, TRBD2 (5 bases). The CDR3 runs 16 residues. Between the trimmed V and J ends, which lost 0 bases and 2 bases, there was a span of 12 bases. The germline CDR1 and CDR2 sequences are LGHNA and YSLEER. CDR3 in DNA: TGCGCCAGCAGCCAAGACGTCCAGCGGAACACAGATACGCAGTATTTT. It codes for CASSQDVQRNTDTQYF.

This clonotype was seen at least ten times. The chain combines TRBV20-1 with TRBJ2-7, with 7 nucleotides matching TRBD2. V lost 1 base to trimming and J lost 5 bases; unmatched junction nucleotides: 5. Looked up from germline, CDR1 is DFQATT and CDR2 is SNEGSKA (reference sequence). The CDR3 is made up of 13 amino acids. The CDR3 loop reads CSARGRRENEQYF. The CDR3 region has the DNA TGCAGTGCTAGAGGAAGGCGGGAGAACGAGCAGTACTTC.

CDR3 in amino acids: CASSPGTSGTLSYNEQFF. Here the CDR3 DNA reads TGTGCCAGCAGCCCCGGGACTAGCGGGACTCTCTCCTACAATGAGCAGTTCTTC. V and J are TRBV4-2 and TRBJ2-1, with 13 bases aligning to TRBD2. CDR1 is LGHNA, CDR2 YNFKEQ, per germline. Germline trimming cut 4 bases from V and 0 bases from J; bases unmatched to any gene: 6. The CDR3 contains 18 residues.

The chain combines TRBV28 with TRBJ2-1; 8 nucleotides agree with TRBD2. Germline V gene lookup returns CDR1 MDHEN and CDR2 SYDVKM. The J segment lost 2 bases and the V segment lost 7 bases, leaving 4 bases of the junction unmatched. This CDR3 has 14 residues. CDR3 nucleotide sequence: TGTGCCAGCAACCTTAGCGGGGCCTACAATGAGCAGTTCTTC. This translates into CASNLSGAYNEQFF.

The CDR3 DNA reads as TGCGCCAGCAGCTTGGGGCGCTACCGGACAGGGAGCTCCTACGAGCAGTACTTC. Its protein product is CASSLGRYRTGSSYEQYF. The genes are TRBV5-1 and TRBJ2-7; 8 nucleotides agree with TRBD1. This CDR3 has 18 residues. Trimming at V came to 0 bases and at J to 0 bases, leaving 11 bases not matched to a gene. Germline V lookup: CDR1 SGHRS, CDR2 YFSETQ.

This clonotype was counted ten times or more. The chain is built from TRBV29-1 and TRBJ2-3, with D possibly matching TRBD2 (6 bases). Germline values: CDR1 SQVTM, CDR2 ANQGSEA. This CDR3 has 16 amino acids. Trimming stripped 3 bases from V and 0 bases from J, with 16 bases between. CDR3 loop: CSVDASAGLSTDTQYF. DNA for the CDR3: TGCAGCGTTGACGCGTCGGCGGGACTTAGCACAGATACGCAGTATTTT.

This clonotype occurred a few times. V usage is TRBV27 and J usage is TRBJ1-2; 8 bases fit TRBD1. The CDR3 length is 15 residues. J was trimmed by 0 bases and V by 6 bases; bases with no gene match: 6. Looked up from germline, CDR1 is MNHEY and CDR2 is SMNVEV (reference sequence). DNA of the CDR3: TGTGCCAGCAGACCAGGGGGCAAAGCTAACTATGGCTACACCTTC. The encoded protein is CASRPGGKANYGYTF.

The chain links TRBV12-3 or TRBV12-4 to TRBJ2-7; D call uncertain. V was trimmed by 3 bases and J by 7 bases, leaving 16 bases between them. CDR3 size: 14 residues. The CDR3 loop is CASSLAALSREQYF. The CDR3 DNA reads TGTGCCAGCAGTTTGGCGGCATTGAGTCGGGAGCAGTACTTC.

This chain connects TRBV5-1 to TRBJ2-7; D gene ambiguous. Germline CDR1 is SGHRS and CDR2 is YFSETQ. This CDR3 is 15 amino acids long. The V end was cut by 4 bases, the J end by 3 bases, with 17 bases between. CDR3 sequence: CASSPEPEYIYEQYF. The CDR3 DNA reads TGCGCCAGCAGCCCTGAACCGGAGTATATCTACGAGCAGTACTTC.

The rearrangement uses TRBV25-1 and TRBJ1-1; D uncertain. Germline V gene lookup returns CDR1 MGHDK and CDR2 SYGVNS. V lost 0 bases to trimming and J lost 4 bases, with 9 bases between them. The CDR3 loop spans 14 amino acids. CDR3 coding DNA: TGTGCCAGCAGTGAATATAACCACTTCACTGAAGCTTTCTTT. Its translation is CASSEYNHFTEAFF.

The chain carries TRBV15 and TRBJ2-3, with TRBD1 identical over 8 bases. The CDR3 covers 15 residues. The V segment lost 7 bases and the J segment 1 base; nucleotides outside the gene matches: 7. The germline V gene encodes CDR1 LNHNV and CDR2 YYDKDF (reference sequence). The CDR3 here is CATTTEDRGTDTQYF. Here the CDR3 DNA reads TGTGCCACCACCACGGAGGACAGGGGCACAGATACGCAGTATTTT.

This clonotype was picked up many times. One end of the junction fails to match germline, which may point to a read error. The chain carries TRBV5-1 and TRBJ2-5; the D gene is possibly TRBD1 (6 bases). The CDR3 is 13 amino acids. The germline V gene has CDR1 SGHRS and CDR2 YFSETQ. The CDR3 protein is CASSLDSQETQYF. CDR3 sequence (DNA): TGTGCCAGCAGTTTGGACAGTCAAGAGACCCAGTACTTC. The complete variable domain, with remaining parts taken from reference TRBV5-1 and TRBJ2-5, reads KAGVTQTPRYLIKTRGQQVTLSCSPISGHRSVSWYQQTPGQGLQFLFEYFSETQRNKGNFPGRFSGRQFSNSRSEMNVSTLELGDSALYLCASSLDSQETQYFGPGTRLLVL.

This clonotype occurred many times. The V and J genes are TRBV12-3 or TRBV12-4 and TRBJ2-1; the D gene is possibly TRBD1 (5 bases). V gave up 7 bases and J gave up 9 bases, with 19 bases separating them. The CDR3 runs to 14 residues. DNA for the CDR3: TGTGCCAGCACCAGGGCGGAAATGGGCGCTGAGCAGTTCTTC. Protein: CASTRAEMGAEQFF.

The chain recombines TRBV5-1 with TRBJ2-1; TRBD2 is a possible D gene (5 bases). Germline CDR1 SGHRS, CDR2 YFSETQ. The CDR3 contains 14 residues. The V end was cut by 0 bases, the J end by 6 bases, with 10 bases between. The CDR3 spells CASSLERVSNEQFF. DNA for the CDR3: TGCGCCAGCAGCTTGGAGAGGGTCAGCAATGAGCAGTTCTTC. Filled out from reference TRBV5-1 and TRBJ2-1, the complete variable domain reads KAGVTQTPRYLIKTRGQQVTLSCSPISGHRSVSWYQQTPGQGLQFLFEYFSETQRNKGNFPGRFSGRQFSNSRSEMNVSTLELGDSALYLCASSLERVSNEQFFGPGTRLTVL.

This clonotype was detected many times. This rearrangement joins TRBV20-1 to TRBJ2-1, with TRBD2 matching over 10 bases. This CDR3 is 13 amino acids long. CDR1 is DFQATT, CDR2 SNEGSKA, per germline (reference sequence). Unmatched junction bases numbered 4, after V lost 3 bases and J lost 8 bases. CDR3 protein: CSARGLAIDEQFF. For the CDR3, the DNA is TGCAGTGCTAGGGGACTAGCGATCGATGAGCAGTTCTTC.

This chain connects TRBV5-1 to TRBJ1-1; D call uncertain. Germline V gene data show CDR1 as SGHRS and CDR2 as YFSETQ. V was trimmed by 7 bases and J by 2 bases, leaving 12 bases between them. CDR3 length equals 13 residues. The chain's CDR3 is CASQLKDNTEAFF. CDR3 in DNA: TGCGCCAGCCAATTAAAGGACAACACTGAAGCTTTCTTT.